Listed here is a single T cell receptor (beta chain). The antigen is unknown. Every sample had 80,000 to 100,000 of its TCR templates assayed. The method was immunoSEQ multiplex PCR; TCRdb's version includes in-frame clones alone and lacks a portion of them. Here the sample spans about 50,000 clones, roughly 93% being singletons. This record comes from a study of siplizumab effects on memory and regulatory T cells. Study-level findings and limits: Few alloreactive clones mapped to unstimulated subsets. Treatment with siplizumab left mappable alloreactive CD4+ clones averaging approximately 69% Treg-derived, compared with over 25% in controls. Sequences that were alloreactive and traceable to unstimulated CD4+ memory cells were significantly reduced by siplizumab.

Looked up from germline, CDR1 is SQVTM and CDR2 is ANQGSEA. Trimming removed 1 base from V and 4 bases from J; junction bases left unmatched: 4. The CDR3 has 14 residues. Sequenced input: CD8+ T cells sorted from blood. The TCR comes from a human donor in good health. The genes are TRBV29-1 and TRBJ2-7, with 10 bases lining up with TRBD1. The CDR3 coding sequence is TGCAGCGTTGAAGGGGACAGGGGTTCATACGAGCAGTACTTC. Encoded protein: CSVEGDRGSYEQYF.